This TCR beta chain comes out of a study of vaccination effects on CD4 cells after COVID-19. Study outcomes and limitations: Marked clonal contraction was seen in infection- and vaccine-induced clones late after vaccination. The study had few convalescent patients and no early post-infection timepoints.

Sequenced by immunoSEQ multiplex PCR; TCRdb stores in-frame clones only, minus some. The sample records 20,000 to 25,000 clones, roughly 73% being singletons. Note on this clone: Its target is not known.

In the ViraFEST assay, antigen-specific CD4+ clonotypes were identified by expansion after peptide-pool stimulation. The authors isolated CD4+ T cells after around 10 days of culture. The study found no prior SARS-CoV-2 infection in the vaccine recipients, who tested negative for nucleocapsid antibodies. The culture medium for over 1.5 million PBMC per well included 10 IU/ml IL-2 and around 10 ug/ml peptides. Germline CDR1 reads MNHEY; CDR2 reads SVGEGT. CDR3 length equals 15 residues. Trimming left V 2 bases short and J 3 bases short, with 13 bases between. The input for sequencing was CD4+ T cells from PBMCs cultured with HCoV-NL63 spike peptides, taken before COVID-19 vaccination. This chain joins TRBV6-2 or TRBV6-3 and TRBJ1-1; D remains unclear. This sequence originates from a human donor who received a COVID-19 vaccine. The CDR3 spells CASSYPGEWHTEAFF. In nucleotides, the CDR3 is TGTGCCAGCAGTTACCCCGGCGAATGGCACACTGAAGCTTTCTTT.